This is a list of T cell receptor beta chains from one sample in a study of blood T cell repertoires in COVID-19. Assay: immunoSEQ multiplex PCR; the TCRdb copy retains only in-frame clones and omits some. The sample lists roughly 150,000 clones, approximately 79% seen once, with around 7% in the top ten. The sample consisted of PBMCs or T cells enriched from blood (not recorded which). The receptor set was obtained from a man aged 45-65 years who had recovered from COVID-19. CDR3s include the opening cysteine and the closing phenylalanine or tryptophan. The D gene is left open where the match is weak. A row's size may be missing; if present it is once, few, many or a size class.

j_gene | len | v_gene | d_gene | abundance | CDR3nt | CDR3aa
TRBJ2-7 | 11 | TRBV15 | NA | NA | TGTGCCACCAGCAACAGCTACGAGCAGTACTTC | CATSNSYEQYF
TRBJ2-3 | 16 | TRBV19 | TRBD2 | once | TGTGCCAGTAGCAACCGACTAGCGGAGTTCACAGATACGCAGTATTTT | CASSNRLAEFTDTQYF
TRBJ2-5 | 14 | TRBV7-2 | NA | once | TGTGCCAGCAGCTTAGTCCAGGGTACTGAGACCCAGTACTTC | CASSLVQGTETQYF
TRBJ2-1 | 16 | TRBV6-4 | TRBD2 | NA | TGTGCCAGCAGTGACCTTAGCGGGGGCCCTTTCAATGAGCAGTTCTTC | CASSDLSGGPFNEQFF
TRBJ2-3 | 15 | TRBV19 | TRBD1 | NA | TGTGCCAGTAAAGACAGGGGAAAGAGCACAGATACGCAGTATTTT | CASKDRGKSTDTQYF
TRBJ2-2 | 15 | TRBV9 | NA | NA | TGTGCCAGCAGCGTAGGACAGTGGGGCACCGGGGAGCTGTTTTTT | CASSVGQWGTGELFF
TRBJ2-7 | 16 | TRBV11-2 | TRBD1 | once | TGTGCCAGCAGCTTAGCCGGGACAGGGGTGGTGTACGAGCAGTACTTC | CASSLAGTGVVYEQYF
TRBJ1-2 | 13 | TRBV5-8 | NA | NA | TGTGCCAGCAGCCCCAGGGGAACACGCGGCTACACCTTC | CASSPRGTRGYTF
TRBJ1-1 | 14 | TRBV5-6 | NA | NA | TGTGCCAGCAGCCCCCTCATTACCGGGAGGGAAGCTTTCTTT | CASSPLITGREAFF
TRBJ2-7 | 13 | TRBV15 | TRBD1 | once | TGTGCCACCAGCAGGGACAGGGGGCGGGAGCAGTACTTC | CATSRDRGREQYF